This TCR beta chain is drawn from a study of regulatory T cells in long-lasting Graves disease. Study-wide points: Among the persistent patients, some 2,900 public clonotypes were shared, more than the approximately 970 shared among new patients.

This clonotype was picked up a small number of times. Antigen specificity is unknown. The time point is: persistent/refractory GD, antithyroid drugs over 5 years with positive TRAb. RNA isolated from PBMCs was used to make the TCR library. Diagnosing Graves' disease relied on the American Thyroid Association guidelines. Patients were from an endocrinology department in Xi'an, China. There are 16 residues in the CDR3. The V end lost 5 bases, the J end lost 0 bases, and 13 bases lay between the germline ends. Germline V gene sequence: CDR1 MDHEN, CDR2 SYDVKM. iRepertoire HTBI primers and Arm-PCR of CDR3 regions built TCR beta libraries. TCRdb independently ran MiXCR on the multiplex PCR reads; one entry per CDR3 protein. Here the sample spans some 470,000 distinct CDR3 sequences, 20% to 25% being singletons.

The sequence came from a female donor with Graves disease. The gene calls are TRBV28 and TRBJ2-2, with D possibly called TRBD1 or TRBD2 (6 bases each). The sequences come from peripheral blood mononuclear cells (PBMCs), collected when the disease was refractory, from a patient treated with antithyroid drugs. The CDR3 spells CASSSSGASNTGELFF. CDR3 nucleotides: TGTGCCAGCAGTAGCTCGGGGGCTTCGAACACCGGGGAGCTGTTTTTT.